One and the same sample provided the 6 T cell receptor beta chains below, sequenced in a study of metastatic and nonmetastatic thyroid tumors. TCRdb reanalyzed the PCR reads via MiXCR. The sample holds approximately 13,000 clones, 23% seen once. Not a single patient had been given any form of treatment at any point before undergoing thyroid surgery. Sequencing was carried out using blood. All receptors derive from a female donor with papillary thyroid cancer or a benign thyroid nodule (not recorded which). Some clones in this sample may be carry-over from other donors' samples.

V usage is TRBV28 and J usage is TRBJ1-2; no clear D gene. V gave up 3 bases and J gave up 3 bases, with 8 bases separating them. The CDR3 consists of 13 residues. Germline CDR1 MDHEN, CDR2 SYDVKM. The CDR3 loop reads CASSLDGYYGYTF. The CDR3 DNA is TGTGCCAGCAGTTTGGACGGCTACTATGGCTACACCTTC.

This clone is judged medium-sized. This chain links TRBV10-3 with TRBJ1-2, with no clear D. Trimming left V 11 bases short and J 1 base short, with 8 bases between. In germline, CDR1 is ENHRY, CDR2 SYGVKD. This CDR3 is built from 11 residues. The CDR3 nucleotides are TGTGCCGCCTCGGGTAACTATGGCTACACCTTC. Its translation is CAASGNYGYTF.

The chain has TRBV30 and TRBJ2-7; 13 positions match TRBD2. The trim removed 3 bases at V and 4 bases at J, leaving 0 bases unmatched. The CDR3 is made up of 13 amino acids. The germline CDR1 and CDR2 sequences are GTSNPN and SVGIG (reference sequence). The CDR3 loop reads CAWRGLAGYEQYF. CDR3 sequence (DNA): TGTGCCTGGAGGGGACTAGCGGGGTACGAGCAGTACTTC. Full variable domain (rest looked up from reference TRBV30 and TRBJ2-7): SQTIHQWPATLVQPVGSPLSLECTVEGTSNPNLYWYRQAAGRGLQLLFYSVGIGQISSEVPQNLSASRPQDRQFILSSKKLLLSDSGFYLCAWRGLAGYEQYFGPGTRLTVT.

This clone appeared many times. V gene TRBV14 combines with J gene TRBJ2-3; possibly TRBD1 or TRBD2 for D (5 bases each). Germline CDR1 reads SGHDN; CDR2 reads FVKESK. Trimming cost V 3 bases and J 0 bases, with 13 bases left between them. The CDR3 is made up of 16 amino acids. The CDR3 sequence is CASSQSGTWSTDTQYF. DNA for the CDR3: TGTGCCAGCAGCCAGTCCGGGACCTGGAGCACAGATACGCAGTATTTT.

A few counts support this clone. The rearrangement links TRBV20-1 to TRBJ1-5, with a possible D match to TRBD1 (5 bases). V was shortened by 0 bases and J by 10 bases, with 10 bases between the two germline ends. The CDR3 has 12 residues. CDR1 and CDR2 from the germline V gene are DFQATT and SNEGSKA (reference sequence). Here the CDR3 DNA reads TGCAGTGCTAGAGACAGGGATGGACCCCAGCATTTT. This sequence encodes CSARDRDGPQHF.

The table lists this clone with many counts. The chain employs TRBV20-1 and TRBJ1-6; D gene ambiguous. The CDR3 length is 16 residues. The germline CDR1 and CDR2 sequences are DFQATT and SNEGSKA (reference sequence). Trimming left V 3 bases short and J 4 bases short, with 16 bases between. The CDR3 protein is CSASLTSMAYNSPLHF. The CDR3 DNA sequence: TGCAGTGCTAGTCTTACTTCAATGGCTTATAATTCACCCCTCCACTTT.